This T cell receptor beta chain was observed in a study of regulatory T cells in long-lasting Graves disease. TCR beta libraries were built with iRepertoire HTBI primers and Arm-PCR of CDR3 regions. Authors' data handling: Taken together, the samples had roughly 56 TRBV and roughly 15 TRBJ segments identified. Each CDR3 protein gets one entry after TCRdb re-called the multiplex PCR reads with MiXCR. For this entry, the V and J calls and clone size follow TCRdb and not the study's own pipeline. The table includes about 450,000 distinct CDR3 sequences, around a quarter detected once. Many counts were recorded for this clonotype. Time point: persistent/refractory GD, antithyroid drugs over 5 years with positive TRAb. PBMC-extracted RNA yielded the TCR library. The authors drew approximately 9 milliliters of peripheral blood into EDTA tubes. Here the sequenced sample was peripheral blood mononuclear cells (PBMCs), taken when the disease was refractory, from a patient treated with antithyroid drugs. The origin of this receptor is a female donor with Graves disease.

CDR3 DNA sequence: TGTGCCACCGGGACAGGGGACGGCTACACCTTC. Translation: CATGTGDGYTF. The genes are TRBV24-1 and TRBJ1-2, with TRBD1 matching over 10 bases. Per germline, CDR1 KGHDR and CDR2 SFDVKD. V gave up 9 bases and J gave up 8 bases; unmatched junction bases: 2. This CDR3 has 11 residues.